The following is a T cell receptor (beta chain) sequence with its context. CDR1 and CDR2 from the germline V gene are SGHTA and FQGNSA. V gave up 4 bases and J gave up 0 bases; unmatched junction bases: 6. This CDR3 comprises 16 residues. The source of the sample is a study of blood T cell repertoires in COVID-19. Everyone who took part was roughly 18 to 89 years old, and they came from over 20 US areas. Assignments of participants to cohorts depended upon their own reported clinical history. TCRdb's copy holds only in-frame clones and misses some; the assay was immunoSEQ multiplex PCR. The sample has some 170,000 clones, 75% to 90% seen once; the top ten hold roughly 6.2%.

The source material was PBMCs or T cells enriched from blood (not recorded which). J is TRBJ1-3 and V is TRBV7-2, with 7 bases that match TRBD1. This clonotype originated in a man aged 35 to 55 who had recovered from COVID-19. CDR3 loop: CASSYTGTVSGNTIYF. In DNA form, the CDR3 reads TGTGCCAGCAGCTATACCGGGACAGTCTCTGGAAACACCATATATTTT.